This T cell receptor (beta chain) was identified in a study of molecular identifiers for immune sequencing clone quantification. Background on the study: In replicates, RNA from roughly 20,000 or 100,000 naive CD8 cells was divided five ways and four parts were sequenced.

On this clonotype: A much larger clone sits a single nucleotide away, making a read error possible.

Library preparation followed earlier protocols using designated TCR primers. Each CDR3 protein gets one entry after TCRdb re-called the PCR reads with MiXCR. Here the sample spans 250,000 to 400,000 distinct CDR3 sequences, around a fifth being singletons. Sequencing input: naive CD8+ T cells from blood, with Jurkat cell RNA spiked in. Sample subset: FACS-sorted CD8+CD4-CCR7+CD45RA+ naive T cells. The clonotype comes from a human donor in good health. Some libraries in this study had Jurkat cell RNA spiked in.

CDR3 bases: TGTGCCAGCAGTGTACCCGGCCCCGGGACAGGCTTCGTCGGTGAAGCTTTCTTT. Protein product: CASSVPGPGTGFVGEAFF. The chain carries TRBV28 and TRBJ1-1, with TRBD1 identical over 8 bases. This CDR3 comprises 18 residues. Germline loops: CDR1 MDHEN, CDR2 SYDVKM. Losses at the gene ends were 5 bases for V and 7 bases for J; bases not matched to a gene: 21.